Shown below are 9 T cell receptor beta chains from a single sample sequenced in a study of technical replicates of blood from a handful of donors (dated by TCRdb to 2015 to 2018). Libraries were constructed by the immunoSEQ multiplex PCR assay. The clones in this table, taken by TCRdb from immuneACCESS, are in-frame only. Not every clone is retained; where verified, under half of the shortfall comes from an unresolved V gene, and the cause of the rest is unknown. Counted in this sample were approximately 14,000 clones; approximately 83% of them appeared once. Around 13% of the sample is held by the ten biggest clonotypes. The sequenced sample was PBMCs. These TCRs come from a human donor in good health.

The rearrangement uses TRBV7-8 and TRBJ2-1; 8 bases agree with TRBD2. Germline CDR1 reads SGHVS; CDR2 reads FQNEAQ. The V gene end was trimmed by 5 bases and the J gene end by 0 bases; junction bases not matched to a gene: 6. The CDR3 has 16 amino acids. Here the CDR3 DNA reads TGTGCCAGCAGCATCTTTAGCGGGATCTCCTACAATGAGCAGTTCTTC. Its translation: CASSIFSGISYNEQFF.

The CDR3 sequence is CASSLAGEGRVTGELFF. In nucleotides, the CDR3 is TGTGCCAGCAGCTTAGCGGGGGAGGGCCGGGTCACCGGGGAGCTGTTTTTT. The V and J genes are TRBV7-6 and TRBJ2-2; 7 nucleotides match TRBD2. CDR1 is SGHVS and CDR2 is FNYEAQ in the germline V gene. The CDR3 loop spans 17 amino acids. The V segment lost 0 bases and the J segment 4 bases; nucleotides outside the gene matches: 8.

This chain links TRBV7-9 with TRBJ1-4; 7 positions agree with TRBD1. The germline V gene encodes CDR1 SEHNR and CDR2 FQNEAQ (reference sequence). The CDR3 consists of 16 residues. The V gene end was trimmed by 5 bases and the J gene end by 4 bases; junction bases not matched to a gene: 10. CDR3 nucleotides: TGTGCCAGCAGCGGTAACCGCGGGACAGATAATGAAAAACTGTTTTTT. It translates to CASSGNRGTDNEKLFF.

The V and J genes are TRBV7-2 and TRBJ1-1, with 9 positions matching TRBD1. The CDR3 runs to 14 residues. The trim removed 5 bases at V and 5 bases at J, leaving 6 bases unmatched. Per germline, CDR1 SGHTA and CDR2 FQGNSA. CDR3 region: CASSLNRGQTEAFF. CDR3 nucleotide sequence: TGTGCCAGCAGCCTAAACAGGGGGCAAACTGAAGCTTTCTTT.

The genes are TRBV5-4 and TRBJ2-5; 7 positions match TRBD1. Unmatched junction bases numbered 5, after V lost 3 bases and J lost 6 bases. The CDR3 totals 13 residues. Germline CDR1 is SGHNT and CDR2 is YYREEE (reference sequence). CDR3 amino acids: CASSSDRAKTQYF. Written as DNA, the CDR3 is TGTGCCAGCAGCTCTGACAGGGCCAAGACCCAGTACTTC.

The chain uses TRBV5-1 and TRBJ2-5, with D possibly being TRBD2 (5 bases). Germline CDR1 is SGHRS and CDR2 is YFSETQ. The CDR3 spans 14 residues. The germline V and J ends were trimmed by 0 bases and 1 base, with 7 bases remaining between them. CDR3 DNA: TGCGCCAGCAGCTTGGAGGCGGGCCAAGAGACCCAGTACTTC. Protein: CASSLEAGQETQYF.

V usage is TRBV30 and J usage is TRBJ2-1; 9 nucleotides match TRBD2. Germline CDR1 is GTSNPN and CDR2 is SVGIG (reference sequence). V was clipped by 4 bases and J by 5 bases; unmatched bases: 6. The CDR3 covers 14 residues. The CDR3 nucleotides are TGTGCCTGGACCCTAGCGGGAACTAACAATGAGCAGTTCTTC. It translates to CAWTLAGTNNEQFF.

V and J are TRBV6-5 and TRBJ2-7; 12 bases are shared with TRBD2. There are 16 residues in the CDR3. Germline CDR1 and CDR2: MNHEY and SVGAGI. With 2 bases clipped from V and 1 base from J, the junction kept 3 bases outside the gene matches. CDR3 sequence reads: CASSYTGLAGSYEQYF. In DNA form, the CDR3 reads TGTGCCAGCAGTTACACGGGACTAGCGGGTTCCTACGAGCAGTACTTC.

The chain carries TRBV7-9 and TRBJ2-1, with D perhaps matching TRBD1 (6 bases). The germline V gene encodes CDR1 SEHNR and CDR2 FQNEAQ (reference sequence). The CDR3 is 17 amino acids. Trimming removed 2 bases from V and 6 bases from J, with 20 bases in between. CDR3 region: CASSLFGGGPPRNEQFF. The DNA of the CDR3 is TGTGCCAGCAGCTTATTTGGGGGCGGACCTCCTCGCAATGAGCAGTTCTTC.